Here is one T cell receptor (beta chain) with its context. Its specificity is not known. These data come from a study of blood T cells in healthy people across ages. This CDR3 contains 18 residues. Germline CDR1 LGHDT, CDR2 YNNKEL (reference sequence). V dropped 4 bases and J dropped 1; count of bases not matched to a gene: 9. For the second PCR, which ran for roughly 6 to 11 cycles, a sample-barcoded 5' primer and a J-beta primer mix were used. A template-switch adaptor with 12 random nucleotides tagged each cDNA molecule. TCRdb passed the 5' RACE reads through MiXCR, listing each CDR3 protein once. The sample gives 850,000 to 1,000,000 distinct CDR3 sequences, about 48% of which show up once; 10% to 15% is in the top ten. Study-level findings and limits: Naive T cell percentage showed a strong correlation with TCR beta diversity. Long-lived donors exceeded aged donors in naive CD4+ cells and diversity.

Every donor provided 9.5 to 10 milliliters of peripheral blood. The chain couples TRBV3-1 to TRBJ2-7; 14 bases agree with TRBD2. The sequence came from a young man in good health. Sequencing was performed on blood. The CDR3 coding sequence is TGTGCCAGCAGCCCCCGACTAGCGGGGGGGCTTCGGTCCTACGAGCAGTACTTC. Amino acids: CASSPRLAGGLRSYEQYF.